This T cell receptor beta chain was documented in a study of blood T cells in healthy people across ages. Germline V gene sequence: CDR1 MNHNS, CDR2 SASEGT. Trimming stripped 0 bases from V and 4 bases from J, with 18 bases between. This CDR3 spans 17 amino acids. This clonotype was seen only a few times. For the second PCR, which ran for roughly 6 to 11 cycles, a sample-barcoded 5' primer and a J-beta primer mix were used. A single record per CDR3 protein comes from TCRdb applying MiXCR to the 5' RACE reads. The sample lists around 1.1 million distinct CDR3 sequences, 35% to 40% occurring once. This chain links TRBV6-1 with TRBJ1-2; D call uncertain. Sequenced sample: blood. The sequence came from a man between 18 and 29 years old in good health. The DNA of the CDR3 is TGTGCCAGCAGTGAAGCGATTACGGCCCATGAAGGCTATGGCTACACCTTC. Protein sequence: CASSEAITAHEGYGYTF.